One and the same sample provided the 17 T cell receptor beta chains below, sequenced in a study of metastatic and nonmetastatic thyroid tumors (dated by TCRdb to the early 2020s). No patient had received any treatment before thyroid surgery. Receptor libraries were prepared by PCR. Sequenced on an Illumina HiSeq 4000. The public reads were quality trimmed at Q25 with fastp and then assembled into clones with MiXCR by TCRdb, keeping productive beta chains. For this sample there are roughly 8,900 clones; approximately 30% appear just once. The ten largest clones capture around 14% of the sample. The sample comprised adjacent normal tissue. The receptors originated from a female donor with papillary thyroid cancer or a benign thyroid nodule (not recorded which). Some clones in this sample may be carry-over from other donors' samples.

This clone is labeled as medium-sized. V and J are TRBV10-1 and TRBJ2-7, with TRBD2 matching over 8 bases. V lost 6 bases to trimming and J lost 1 base; unmatched junction nucleotides: 2. This CDR3 has 13 residues. Germline CDR1 is WNHNN and CDR2 is SYGVQD (reference sequence). For the CDR3, the DNA is TGCGCCAGCAGCCTAGCGGGTTCCTACGAGCAGTACTTC. It is translated as CASSLAGSYEQYF.

This clone is medium-sized. This sequence joins TRBV7-9 and TRBJ2-7, with 9 bases aligning to TRBD1. V dropped 1 base and J dropped 4; count of bases not matched to a gene: 5. This CDR3 contains 15 residues. The V gene's germline CDR1 is SEHNR and CDR2 FQNEAQ (reference sequence). CDR3 sequence: CASSLVTGGQYEQYF. The DNA of the CDR3 is TGTGCCAGCAGCTTAGTCACAGGGGGCCAGTACGAGCAGTACTTC.

The table lists this clone with a few counts. The chain recombines TRBV6-1 with TRBJ1-2; the D is unclear. The V gene lost 7 bases and the J gene lost 8 bases, with 17 bases spanning the gap. CDR1 and CDR2 from the germline V gene are MNHNS and SASEGT. CDR3 length: 13 amino acids. CDR3 in amino acids: CASIPAGAGGYTF. DNA of the CDR3: TGTGCCAGCATTCCCGCGGGAGCGGGGGGCTACACCTTC.

The gene calls are TRBV19 and TRBJ2-7; maybe TRBD2 (6 bases). The V end lost 3 bases, the J end lost 3 bases, and 12 bases lay between the germline ends. The V gene's germline CDR1 is LNHDA and CDR2 SQIVND (reference sequence). The CDR3 contains 14 residues. Here the CDR3 reads CASSIRGTFYEQYF. The CDR3 DNA reads TGTGCCAGTAGTATTCGGGGGACCTTCTACGAGCAGTACTTC.

This clone was detected a few times. The chain has TRBV12-3 or TRBV12-4 and TRBJ1-2, with D unclear. The CDR3 runs to 14 residues. The V gene lost 2 bases and the J gene lost 0 bases, with 7 bases spanning the gap. The CDR3 DNA follows: TGTGCCAGCAGTTTATCGTATACTAACTATGGCTACACCTTC. Translating it yields CASSLSYTNYGYTF.

This clone occurred a few times. The J gene is TRBJ2-1, the V gene TRBV27; D possibly matches TRBD1 or TRBD2 (6 bases each). The V end lost 0 bases, the J end lost 7 bases, and 13 bases lay between the germline ends. This CDR3 contains 15 residues. Germline CDR1 MNHEY, CDR2 SMNVEV (reference sequence). CDR3 in DNA: TGTGCCAGCAGTTTATCGACCCAGGGGAGGAATGAGCAGTTCTTC. This translates into CASSLSTQGRNEQFF.

By frequency in the sample, this clone is medium-sized (0.01 to 0.1%). The CDR3: CASTPKGYGTYNEQFF. The CDR3 region has the DNA TGTGCCAGCACCCCCAAGGGGTACGGGACTTACAATGAGCAGTTCTTC. The gene calls are TRBV28 and TRBJ2-1; perhaps TRBD2 as D (6 bases). Germline V gene sequence: CDR1 MDHEN, CDR2 SYDVKM. The CDR3 is made up of 16 amino acids. V was pared by 7 bases and J by 4 bases, with 20 bases between.

As to this clone: With a much larger clone just one base away, this may be a read error. The rearrangement joins TRBV5-4 to TRBJ2-7, with D maybe TRBD2 (6 bases). CDR3 size: 16 residues. Germline assignment: CDR1 SGHNT and CDR2 YYREEE (reference sequence). With 4 bases removed from V and 2 bases from J, the gap between germline ends came to 19 bases. The CDR3 nucleotides read TGTGCCAGCAGCGCCCGCGGGCGGGGCGGGGCCTACGAGCAGTACTTC. Translating it yields CASSARGRGGAYEQYF.

This clone was counted many times. This clone may be a read error of a much larger clone one base away. This rearrangement joins TRBV6-5 to TRBJ2-2; tentatively, D is TRBD2 (5 bases). This CDR3 comprises 16 residues. CDR1 is MNHEY and CDR2 is SVGAGI in the germline V gene. The CDR3 region is CASSYSWGANTGELSF. CDR3 bases: TGTGCCAGCAGTTACTCGTGGGGTGCGAACACCGGGGAGCTGTCTTTT.

V gene TRBV12-3 or TRBV12-4 combines with J gene TRBJ1-6; D possibly corresponds to TRBD1 (6 bases). V was trimmed by 3 bases and J by 10 bases, leaving 13 bases between them. The CDR3 is 14 residues long. CDR3 in DNA: TGTGCCAGCAGTTTTCGGGGAAGGGGGTCACCCCTCCACTTT. Its translation: CASSFRGRGSPLHF.

V usage is TRBV9 and J usage is TRBJ2-1; 10 bases agree with TRBD1. The CDR3 consists of 17 residues. The V and J ends lost 1 base and 0 bases, in that order; junction bases with no gene match: 4. Germline V gene lookup returns CDR1 SGDLS and CDR2 YYNGEE. DNA for the CDR3: TGTGCCAGCAGCGTACGAGGGACAGGGGACTCCTACAATGAGCAGTTCTTC. Translation gives CASSVRGTGDSYNEQFF.

The rearrangement uses TRBV7-3 and TRBJ2-2, with D perhaps TRBD1 (5 bases). The V end was cut by 2 bases, the J end by 5 bases, with 12 bases between. CDR3 length: 15 amino acids. The germline V gene has CDR1 SGHTA and CDR2 FQGTGA. The DNA of the CDR3 is TGTGCCAGCAGCTTAGGCCAGGGTGGGACCGGGGAGCTGTTTTTT. Translation: CASSLGQGGTGELFF.

The chain employs TRBV6-5 and TRBJ1-3, with a weak D call TRBD1 (6 bases). Germline CDR1 and CDR2: MNHEY and SVGAGI. The CDR3 covers 14 residues. V lost 2 bases, J lost 4 bases, and 9 bases lay in between. The CDR3 protein is CASSYIGQGNTIYF. The CDR3 DNA reads as TGTGCCAGCAGTTACATAGGACAGGGAAACACCATATATTTT.

This clone is medium-sized within its sample. The chain carries TRBV20-1 and TRBJ2-7; D not resolved. This CDR3 is 12 amino acids long. CDR1 is DFQATT and CDR2 is SNEGSKA in the germline V gene (reference sequence). Trimming took off 3 bases at V and 2 bases at J, with 8 bases between the two ends. CDR3 in amino acids: CSASVLTYEQYF. The CDR3 DNA follows: TGCAGTGCTAGCGTCCTAACCTACGAGCAGTACTTC.

This clone was detected many times. V usage is TRBV6-5 and J usage is TRBJ2-7, with D unclear. CDR3 length equals 16 residues. Germline CDR1 is MNHEY and CDR2 is SVGAGI. V was cut by 2 bases and J by 3 bases, with 17 bases left in between. CDR3 in DNA: TGTGCCAGCAGTTACACCCCCCGGACCGCCTACTACGAGCAGTACTTC. This sequence encodes CASSYTPRTAYYEQYF.

The rearrangement links TRBV20-1 to TRBJ2-2; D is perhaps TRBD1 (5 bases). The germline gives CDR1 DFQATT, CDR2 SNEGSKA (reference sequence). Trimming cost V 4 bases and J 0 bases, with 12 bases left between them. The CDR3 spans 15 residues. CDR3 nucleotides: TGCAGTGCTACCACAGGACGGGCGAACACCGGGGAGCTGTTTTTT. Encoded protein: CSATTGRANTGELFF.

This clone was detected only a few times. V usage is TRBV2 and J usage is TRBJ1-6; D might be TRBD1 (6 bases). This CDR3 is 13 amino acids long. Trimming took 4 bases from V and 10 from J, leaving 11 bases between them. The germline gives CDR1 SNHLY, CDR2 FYNNEI. The CDR3 reads CASSGPGESPLHF. CDR3 sequence (DNA): TGTGCCAGCAGTGGCCCAGGGGAATCACCCCTCCACTTT.